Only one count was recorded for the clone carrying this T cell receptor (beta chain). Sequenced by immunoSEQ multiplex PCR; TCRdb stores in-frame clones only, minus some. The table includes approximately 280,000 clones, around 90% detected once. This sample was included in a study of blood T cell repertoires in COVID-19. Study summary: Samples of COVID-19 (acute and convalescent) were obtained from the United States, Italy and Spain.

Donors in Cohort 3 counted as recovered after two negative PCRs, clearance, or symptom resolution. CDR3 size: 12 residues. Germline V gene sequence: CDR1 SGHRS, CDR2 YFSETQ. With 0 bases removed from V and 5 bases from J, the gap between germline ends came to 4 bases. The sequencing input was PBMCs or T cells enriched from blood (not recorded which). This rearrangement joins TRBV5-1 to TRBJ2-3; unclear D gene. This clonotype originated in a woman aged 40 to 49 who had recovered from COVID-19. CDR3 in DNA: TGCGCCAGCAGCTTGGGCGGAGATACGCAGTATTTT. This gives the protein CASSLGGDTQYF.